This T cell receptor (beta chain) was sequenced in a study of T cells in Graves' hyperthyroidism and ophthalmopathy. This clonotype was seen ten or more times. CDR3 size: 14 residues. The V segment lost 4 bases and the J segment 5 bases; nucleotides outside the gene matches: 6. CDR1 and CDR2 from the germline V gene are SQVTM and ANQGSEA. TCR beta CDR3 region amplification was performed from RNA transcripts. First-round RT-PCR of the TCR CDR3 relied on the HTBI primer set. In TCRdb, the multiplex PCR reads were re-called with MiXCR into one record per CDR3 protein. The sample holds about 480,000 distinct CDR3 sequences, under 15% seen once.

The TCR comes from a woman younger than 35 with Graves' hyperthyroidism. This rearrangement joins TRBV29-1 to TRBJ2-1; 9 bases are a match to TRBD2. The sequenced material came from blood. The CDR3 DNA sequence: TGCAGCGTTGGACTCGCGGGAGGGAACAATGAGCAGTTCTTC. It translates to CSVGLAGGNNEQFF.